This section outlines one T cell receptor (beta chain) sequence together with its context. This sample stems from a study of graft-versus-host responses after intestinal transplantation. Study findings and constraints: In recipient marrow, GvH clones were found, and some appeared first in ileum or blood.

The assay was immunoSEQ multiplex PCR, and TCRdb's table has in-frame clones only and misses some. Among about 21,000 clones, roughly 33% were seen once, and the ten largest hold roughly 9.8%. This CDR3 comprises 14 residues. The trim removed 11 bases at V and 2 bases at J, leaving 12 bases unmatched. Germline loops: CDR1 ENHRY, CDR2 SYGVKD. There were around 200,000 CFSE-labeled responder cells plated together with around 200,000 irradiated, violet-dye-labeled stimulator cells. The material was alloreactive CD8+ T cells from a mixed lymphocyte reaction culture, obtained before intestinal transplant. Subset indicated: CFSE-low proliferating T cells sorted from approximately six-day pre-transplant mixed lymphocyte reaction (GvH or HvG direction). The source is a human patient who received an intestinal transplant. The V gene is TRBV10-3, the J gene TRBJ2-7; 7 positions agree with TRBD1. CDR3 region: CASTRTGGPYEQYF. CDR3 bases: TGTGCCTCGACCAGGACAGGCGGACCCTACGAGCAGTACTTC.